This is a list of T cell receptor beta chains from one sample in a study of chemoradiotherapy in HPV16-positive cancers. Data came from immunoSEQ multiplex PCR; TCRdb stores just in-frame clones and leaves some out. This sample has 17,000 or so clones; 89% occur once, and the top ten carry roughly 2.3%. This material consisted of blood, taken from a patient who underwent chemoradiotherapy. The receptors originated from a human donor with HPV-associated anogenital cancer. CDR3s include the opening cysteine and the closing phenylalanine or tryptophan. The D gene is left open where the match is weak. Clone size is given for some rows only: seen once, a few or many times, or a class if the clone is expanded.

>few|-|TRBV30|TRBJ1-1
TGTGCCTGGAGTGTCTCCGGGGGAGCAGCTTTCTTT
CAWSVSGGAAFF
>-|TRBD1|TRBV4-1|TRBJ1-2
TGCGCCAGCAGCCTTCTAGGACAGGGGGCTCCGAGAAACTATGGCTACACCTTC
CASSLLGQGAPRNYGYTF
>-|TRBD2|TRBV5-1|TRBJ2-6
TGCGCCAGCAGCTCACCGGGGACTAGCGGGGGGAATACACGTAGCTCTGGGGCCAACGTCCTGACTTTC
CASSSPGTSGGNTRSSGANVLTF
>-|-|TRBV10-3|TRBJ2-7
TGTGCCATCAGTGCGATAAAACAGGGTTTTGCCTACGAGCAGTACTTC
CAISAIKQGFAYEQYF
>-|TRBD2|TRBV4-1|TRBJ2-5
TGCGCCAGCAGCCGAGGGCAAATCCACGGGACTAGCGGGAGGTACCAAGAGACCCAGTACTTC
CASSRGQIHGTSGRYQETQYF
>-|-|TRBV30|TRBJ2-6
TGTGCCTGGAGTGTCTTCGCGGGGGCGTTTTTTAGCTCTGGGGCCAACGTCCTGACTTTC
CAWSVFAGAFFSSGANVLTF
>-|TRBD1|TRBV28|TRBJ2-7
TGTGCCAGCAGTTCCCGGACAGGATCAAGTTTTGAGGCCTACGAGCAGTACTTC
CASSSRTGSSFEAYEQYF
>-|TRBD1|TRBV6-6|TRBJ1-1
TGTGCCAGCAGTCCAGACAGGGGAACTGAAGCTTTCTTT
CASSPDRGTEAFF
>-|-|TRBV14|TRBJ2-6
TGTGCCAGCAGCCGCGCGGGCCTATCACCCAGCAACGTCCTGACTTTC
CASSRAGLSPSNVLTF
>once|TRBD1|TRBV18|TRBJ1-6
TGTGCCAGCTCACTACAGGGGTTATACTCCTATAATTCACCCCTCCACTTT
CASSLQGLYSYNSPLHF
>-|-|TRBV7-2|TRBJ2-3
TGTGCCAGCAGCTTCAGGTATACCAGCACAGATACGCAGTATTTT
CASSFRYTSTDTQYF
>-|-|TRBV13|TRBJ1-5
TGTGCCAGCAGCTTAGGGGGAGGGTTAGGGGATCAGCCCCAGCATTTT
CASSLGGGLGDQPQHF
>-|-|TRBV7-2|TRBJ2-1
TGTGCCAGCAGCCCCATCTGGGGGAGCTCCTACAATGAGCAGTTCTTC
CASSPIWGSSYNEQFF
>-|TRBD1|TRBV2|TRBJ1-6
TGTGCCAGCACTGGGGAGCCCCGGGACAGGTTCCACTCACCCCTCCACTTT
CASTGEPRDRFHSPLHF
>-|-|TRBV28|TRBJ2-7
TGTGCCAGCAGTTTTGTTACGGGGCCCAACGAGCAGTACTTC
CASSFVTGPNEQYF
>-|-|TRBV5-6|TRBJ2-5
TGTGCCAGCAGCTCGGTTCTCCGCGAGGCCCAGTACTTC
CASSSVLREAQYF